The clone carrying this TCR beta chain was observed a few times. Its antigen is undetermined. V was trimmed by 6 bases and J by 9 bases, leaving 19 bases between them. The CDR3 loop spans 15 amino acids. Germline V CDR1 and CDR2: SGHNT, YYREEE (reference sequence). The data originate from a study of T-cell memory formation after mild COVID-19. About the research overall: Largely donor-specific sequence clusters came from a couple of donors. Whole-study results and caveats: Among clones contracting day 15 to 85, CD4/CD8 was balanced, whereas later expanders leaned CD4+.

Constant-segment primers were used for 5'RACE, and the resulting TCR alpha and TCR beta cDNA libraries carried sample barcodes and UMIs. In TCRdb, the 5' RACE reads were re-called with MiXCR into one record per CDR3 protein. The table shows tens of thousands of distinct CDR3 sequences, with 13% occurring only once. The source material was PBMCs or a T cell subset sorted from them (not recorded which). The sequence was collected from an adult woman who had mild COVID-19 (a few samples of this study predate the infection). Cell type and time point are not known. J is TRBJ1-6 and V is TRBV5-4; D is perhaps TRBD1 (6 bases). The DNA of the CDR3 is TGTGCCAGCACAGTGGGGGGGCTCTTGGGTTCACCCCTCCACTTT. As protein: CASTVGGLLGSPLHF. The complete variable domain, with remaining parts taken from reference TRBV5-4 and TRBJ1-6, reads ETGVTQSPTHLIKTRGQQVTLRCSSQSGHNTVSWYQQALGQGPQFIFQYYREEENGRGNFPPRFSGLQFPNYSSELNVNALELDDSALYLCASTVGGLLGSPLHFGNGTRLTVT.